These 25 T cell receptor beta chains were sequenced from one sample in a study of cytomegalovirus exposure and HLA in healthy donors. 13 Jbeta primers and 60 Vbeta primers were used for the PCR. Sequenced by immunoSEQ multiplex PCR; TCRdb stores in-frame clones only, minus some. The profile shows about 170,000 clones, around 74% of them singletons. The source material was PBMCs. These receptors were collected from a female donor in good health and CMV-seronegative.

The chain couples TRBV5-4 to TRBJ2-3; 14 nucleotides match TRBD2. V gave up 4 bases and J gave up 6 bases; unmatched junction bases: 4. Germline CDR1 and CDR2: SGHNT and YYREEE (reference sequence). This CDR3 has 15 amino acids. The CDR3 region has the DNA TGTGCCAGCAGCCAGACTAGCGGGAGGGGTGATACGCAGTATTTT. It is translated as CASSQTSGRGDTQYF.

V is TRBV5-1 and J is TRBJ2-5, with 7 bases identical to TRBD1. J was trimmed by 1 base and V by 6 bases; bases with no gene match: 3. Germline CDR1 reads SGHRS; CDR2 reads YFSETQ. The CDR3 extends over 13 amino acids. The CDR3 bases are TGCGCCAGCAACGGACAGGTCCAAGAGACCCAGTACTTC. It encodes CASNGQVQETQYF.

The gene calls are TRBV4-1 and TRBJ2-2, with 7 bases aligning to TRBD1. CDR1 is MGHRA, CDR2 YSYEKL, per germline. The V gene end was trimmed by 1 base and the J gene end by 6 bases; junction bases not matched to a gene: 2. The CDR3 runs to 14 residues. The CDR3 spells CASSQGQGAGELFF. The DNA of the CDR3 is TGCGCCAGCAGCCAAGGCCAGGGGGCCGGGGAGCTGTTTTTT.

The V gene is TRBV7-9, the J gene TRBJ2-3; 11 nucleotides align to TRBD2. V trimming: 5 bases; J trimming: 0 bases; junction bases outside the gene matches: 10. The CDR3 spans 18 residues. Germline CDR1 SEHNR, CDR2 FQNEAQ (reference sequence). The CDR3 loop is CASSTSGTSGSSTDTQYF. CDR3 sequence (DNA): TGTGCCAGCAGCACCTCCGGGACTAGCGGATCTAGCACAGATACGCAGTATTTT.

This clone was seen once. The chain links TRBV5-4 to TRBJ1-1; D not resolved. V dropped 3 bases and J dropped 1 base, with 7 bases sitting between them. The V gene's germline CDR1 is SGHNT and CDR2 YYREEE (reference sequence). The CDR3 runs 13 residues. The CDR3 loop is CASSSHGNTEAFF. The CDR3, as DNA: TGTGCCAGCAGCTCCCACGGGAACACTGAAGCTTTCTTT.

The chain is built from TRBV6-5 and TRBJ2-7; 7 nucleotides agree with TRBD2. CDR3 size: 11 residues. Germline CDR1 reads MNHEY; CDR2 reads SVGAGI. The J segment lost 11 bases and the V segment lost 6 bases, leaving 7 bases of the junction unmatched. The CDR3 sequence is CASSRREVEYF. DNA for the CDR3: TGTGCCAGCAGCAGACGGGAGGTTGAGTACTTC.

This rearrangement joins TRBV5-1 to TRBJ2-4; 8 nucleotides align to TRBD1. J gave up 8 bases and V 4 bases, and 8 bases lay outside the gene matches. Per the germline V gene, CDR1 is SGHRS and CDR2 is YFSETQ. The CDR3 is 14 amino acids. CDR3 sequence (DNA): TGCGCCAGCAGCGGACAGGGAAGGGAGGACATTCAGTACTTC. It specifies CASSGQGREDIQYF.

V is TRBV7-3 and J is TRBJ1-2; D not resolved. Germline-derived CDR1 and CDR2 are SGHTA and FQGTGA. V was trimmed by 2 bases and J by 4 bases, leaving 17 bases between them. The CDR3 loop spans 16 amino acids. The chain's CDR3 is CASSLPHAGRPYGYTF. The CDR3, as DNA: TGTGCCAGCAGCTTACCTCATGCGGGCAGGCCCTATGGCTACACCTTC.

CDR3 amino acids: CASSFPLAGKDYEQYF. CDR3 in DNA: TGTGCCAGCAGCTTTCCCCTAGCGGGGAAAGACTACGAGCAGTACTTC. The V gene is TRBV7-8, the J gene TRBJ2-7; 9 nucleotides line up with TRBD2. The V segment lost 3 bases and the J segment 3 bases; nucleotides outside the gene matches: 9. CDR3 size: 16 residues. Germline CDR1 is SGHVS and CDR2 is FQNEAQ.

The chain is built from TRBV5-6 and TRBJ1-2; 10 nucleotides match TRBD1. Germline V gene lookup returns CDR1 SGHDT and CDR2 YYEEEE. V lost 5 bases and J lost 4; bases outside the gene matches: 5. The CDR3 contains 14 residues. The CDR3: CASREGTGVYGYTF. DNA of the CDR3: TGTGCCAGCAGGGAAGGGACAGGGGTCTATGGCTACACCTTC.

This clone was seen only a few times. DNA of the CDR3: TGTGCCAGCAGCCAAGATCGCAGGAACACTGAAGCTTTCTTT. It encodes CASSQDRRNTEAFF. V and J are TRBV4-2 and TRBJ1-1, with D hard to call. CDR1 and CDR2 (germline): LGHNA, YNFKEQ. CDR3 length: 14 residues. Trimming shortened V by 0 bases and J by 1 base, and 6 bases separated the two germline ends.

The chain recombines TRBV19 with TRBJ2-3, with D unresolved. CDR1 LNHDA and CDR2 SQIVND come from the germline V gene (reference sequence). V gave up 2 bases and J gave up 4 bases, with 7 bases separating them. The CDR3 is 13 residues long. Here the CDR3 reads CASSIYYADTQYF. The DNA for the CDR3 is TGTGCCAGTAGTATATACTACGCAGATACGCAGTATTTT.

The rearrangement links TRBV6-5 to TRBJ2-7, with TRBD2 identical over 8 bases. The CDR3 consists of 14 residues. J gave up 2 bases and V 9 bases, and 9 bases lay outside the gene matches. CDR1 and CDR2 from the germline V gene are MNHEY and SVGAGI. The CDR3 DNA reads TGTGCCAGTAGGCCGAGCGGGGGCGCCTACGAGCAGTACTTC. Protein: CASRPSGGAYEQYF.

The chain combines TRBV5-1 with TRBJ2-2; 14 positions agree with TRBD2. CDR3 size: 16 residues. The V gene's germline CDR1 is SGHRS and CDR2 YFSETQ. The junction had 0 bases not matched to a gene; V was cut back by 5 bases and J by 0 bases. DNA of the CDR3: TGCGCCAGCAGGACTAGCGGGGGGGCGAACACCGGGGAGCTGTTTTTT. The encoded protein is CASRTSGGANTGELFF. Together with reference TRBV5-1 and TRBJ2-2, the CDR3 gives the full variable domain: KAGVTQTPRYLIKTRGQQVTLSCSPISGHRSVSWYQQTPGQGLQFLFEYFSETQRNKGNFPGRFSGRQFSNSRSEMNVSTLELGDSALYLCASRTSGGANTGELFFGEGSRLTVL.

This clone was seen more than once but under ten times. The genes are TRBV9 and TRBJ2-2, with D hard to call. Trimming took off 0 bases at V and 0 bases at J, with 3 bases between the two ends. The CDR3 is 14 amino acids. Germline CDR1 reads SGDLS; CDR2 reads YYNGEE. This CDR3 reads CASSVAPNTGELFF. In DNA form, the CDR3 reads TGTGCCAGCAGCGTAGCTCCGAACACCGGGGAGCTGTTTTTT.

A single count supports this clone. The rearrangement uses TRBV19 and TRBJ1-1, with a possible D match to TRBD1 (6 bases). CDR1 and CDR2 (germline): LNHDA, SQIVND (reference sequence). CDR3 length equals 14 residues. The V end was cut by 5 bases, the J end by 5 bases, with 15 bases between. CDR3 loop: CASSLQGGRTEAFF. The DNA of the CDR3 is TGTGCCAGTAGTCTACAGGGTGGAAGGACTGAAGCTTTCTTT.

V gene TRBV10-3 combines with J gene TRBJ2-7, with D unresolved. CDR1 and CDR2 (germline): ENHRY, SYGVKD. CDR3 length: 12 amino acids. Trimming stripped 3 bases from V and 5 bases from J, with 8 bases between. CDR3 amino acids: CAISERSDEQYF. CDR3 sequence (DNA): TGTGCCATCAGTGAACGGAGCGACGAGCAGTACTTC.

This clone was counted only a few times. The V gene is TRBV6-4, the J gene TRBJ2-1; weak D call: TRBD1 (5 bases). The V end lost 3 bases, the J end lost 0 bases, and 6 bases lay between the germline ends. The CDR3 runs to 14 residues. Germline CDR1 reads MRHNA; CDR2 reads SNTAGT. The CDR3 DNA follows: TGTGCCAGCAGTGAGCAGGGCTCCTACAATGAGCAGTTCTTC. This codes for CASSEQGSYNEQFF.

The chain recombines TRBV19 with TRBJ1-2, with D perhaps TRBD1 (5 bases). The ends were cut back, 3 bases at V and 6 bases at J, with 14 bases in the middle. Germline V gives CDR1 LNHDA, CDR2 SQIVND (reference sequence). The CDR3 covers 14 residues. The CDR3: CASSISGPWDGYTF. In DNA, the CDR3 is TGTGCCAGTAGTATCTCAGGGCCCTGGGATGGCTACACCTTC.

This clone was counted between two and nine times. This CDR3 reads CASSSTGGNTEAFF. In DNA form, the CDR3 reads TGTGCCAGCAGTTCGACAGGGGGCAACACTGAAGCTTTCTTT. The chain joins TRBV6-1 to TRBJ1-1; TRBD1 aligns across 10 bases. The CDR3 extends over 14 amino acids. Germline values: CDR1 MNHNS, CDR2 SASEGT. V trimming: 5 bases; J trimming: 2 bases; junction bases outside the gene matches: 2.

This clone showed up just once. The chain employs TRBV27 and TRBJ2-2, with 8 bases matching TRBD2. Germline V gene data show CDR1 as MNHEY and CDR2 as SMNVEV (reference sequence). V trimming: 5 bases; J trimming: 4 bases; junction bases outside the gene matches: 6. The CDR3 runs 15 residues. CDR3 DNA sequence: TGTGCCAGCAGTCGGGCGGGGGGCCTCACCGGGGAGCTGTTTTTT. This translates into CASSRAGGLTGELFF.

The CDR3 loop is CASTNRVYEQYF. The CDR3 nucleotides read TGTGCCAGCACAAACAGGGTCTACGAGCAGTACTTC. This rearrangement joins TRBV27 to TRBJ2-7; D might be TRBD1 (6 bases). The length of the CDR3 is 12 residues. Per germline, CDR1 MNHEY and CDR2 SMNVEV (reference sequence). The V end was cut by 7 bases, the J end by 3 bases, with 10 bases between.

This chain joins TRBV15 and TRBJ2-3; D is unclear. V lost 5 bases and J lost 6, with 9 bases in between. This CDR3 contains 12 residues. Germline CDR1 and CDR2: LNHNV and YYDKDF (reference sequence). The CDR3 reads CATSPATDTQYF. CDR3 nucleotide sequence: TGTGCCACCAGCCCAGCGACTGATACGCAGTATTTT.

On this clone itself: The identical CDR3 is also encoded by other nucleotide sequences in the sample. The chain combines TRBV7-9 with TRBJ1-1; D gene unclear. Germline lookup yields CDR1 SEHNR and CDR2 FQNEAQ (reference sequence). This CDR3 contains 13 residues. V was cut by 0 bases and J by 1 base, with 3 bases left in between. CDR3 coding DNA: TGTGCCAGCAGCTTAGCAGCGAACACTGAAGCTTTCTTT. This gives the protein CASSLAANTEAFF.

The V gene is TRBV6-6, the J gene TRBJ1-4; possibly TRBD1 for D (6 bases). Trimming left V 2 bases short and J 11 bases short, with 12 bases between. CDR1 and CDR2 from the germline V gene are MNHNY and SVGAGI (reference sequence). This CDR3 spans 13 amino acids. The CDR3: CASSYTDSPKLFF. In DNA, the CDR3 is TGTGCCAGCAGTTACACGGACAGCCCGAAACTGTTTTTT.